These 5 T cell receptor beta chains were sequenced from one sample in a study of cytomegalovirus exposure and HLA in healthy donors. 13 Jbeta primers and 60 Vbeta primers were used for the PCR. Sequenced by immunoSEQ multiplex PCR; TCRdb stores in-frame clones only, minus some. The sample includes approximately 200,000 clones. The sequenced material came from PBMCs. The source of these receptors is a boy between 5 and 17 years old in good health and CMV-seronegative.

This chain uses TRBV5-1 with TRBJ1-6, with 7 bases lining up with TRBD1. Germline V gene lookup returns CDR1 SGHRS and CDR2 YFSETQ. The V segment lost 2 bases and the J segment 7 bases; nucleotides outside the gene matches: 6. The CDR3 length is 15 residues. CDR3: CASSFGTEVNSPLHF. The CDR3 DNA sequence: TGCGCCAGCAGCTTCGGGACAGAGGTAAATTCACCCCTCCACTTT.

V usage is TRBV28 and J usage is TRBJ2-2; 7 nucleotides match TRBD2. The CDR3 is 14 amino acids. Germline assignment: CDR1 MDHEN and CDR2 SYDVKM. Unmatched junction bases numbered 8, after V lost 5 bases and J lost 8 bases. DNA for the CDR3: TGTGCCAGCAGTCTTCCGGGAGGAAAGGGGGAGCTGTTTTTT. It is translated as CASSLPGGKGELFF.

The gene calls are TRBV19 and TRBJ2-1, with 11 bases lining up with TRBD1. The germline V gene has CDR1 LNHDA and CDR2 SQIVND (reference sequence). The trim removed 3 bases at V and 12 bases at J, leaving 10 bases unmatched. The CDR3 runs 15 residues. CDR3 sequence (DNA): TGTGCCAGTAGTATTACGGGGACAGGGGGTATTGTGCAGTTCTTC. Its protein is CASSITGTGGIVQFF. Together with reference TRBV19 and TRBJ2-1, the CDR3 gives the full variable domain: DGGITQSPKYLFRKEGQNVTLSCEQNLNHDAMYWYRQDPGQGLRLIYYSQIVNDFQKGDIAEGYSVSREKKESFPLTVTSAQKNPTAFYLCASSITGTGGIVQFFGPGTRLTVL.

This chain joins TRBV28 and TRBJ2-2; no clear D gene. The germline CDR1 and CDR2 sequences are MDHEN and SYDVKM. Trimming left V 4 bases short and J 4 bases short, with 7 bases between. This CDR3 spans 13 amino acids. This CDR3 reads CASSSNGTGELFF. The CDR3 nucleotides are TGTGCCAGCAGTTCGAACGGCACCGGGGAGCTGTTTTTT.

The V and J genes are TRBV4-1 and TRBJ2-7, with 7 nucleotides matching TRBD2. Germline V gene data show CDR1 as MGHRA and CDR2 as YSYEKL. V was clipped by 1 base and J by 6 bases; unmatched bases: 9. This CDR3 is built from 15 residues. The CDR3 nucleotides read TGCGCCAGCAGCCAAGTGTGGGGGGGGACTTCCGAGCAGTACTTC. Its protein is CASSQVWGGTSEQYF.